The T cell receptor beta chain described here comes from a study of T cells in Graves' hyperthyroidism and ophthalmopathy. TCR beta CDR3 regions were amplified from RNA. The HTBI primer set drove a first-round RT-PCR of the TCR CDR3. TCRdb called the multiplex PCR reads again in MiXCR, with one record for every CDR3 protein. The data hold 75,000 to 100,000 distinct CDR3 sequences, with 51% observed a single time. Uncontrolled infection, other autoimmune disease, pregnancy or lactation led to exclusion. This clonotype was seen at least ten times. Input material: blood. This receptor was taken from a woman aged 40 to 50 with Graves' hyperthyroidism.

The DNA of the CDR3 is TGCAGCGCCGGGAGAATCGAGGAGACCCAGTACTTC. Translation gives CSAGRIEETQYF. This sequence joins TRBV29-1 and TRBJ2-5; possible D gene TRBD2, 6 bases. V was pared by 7 bases and J by 5 bases, with 14 bases between. Germline assignment: CDR1 SQVTM and CDR2 ANQGSEA. This CDR3 contains 12 residues.